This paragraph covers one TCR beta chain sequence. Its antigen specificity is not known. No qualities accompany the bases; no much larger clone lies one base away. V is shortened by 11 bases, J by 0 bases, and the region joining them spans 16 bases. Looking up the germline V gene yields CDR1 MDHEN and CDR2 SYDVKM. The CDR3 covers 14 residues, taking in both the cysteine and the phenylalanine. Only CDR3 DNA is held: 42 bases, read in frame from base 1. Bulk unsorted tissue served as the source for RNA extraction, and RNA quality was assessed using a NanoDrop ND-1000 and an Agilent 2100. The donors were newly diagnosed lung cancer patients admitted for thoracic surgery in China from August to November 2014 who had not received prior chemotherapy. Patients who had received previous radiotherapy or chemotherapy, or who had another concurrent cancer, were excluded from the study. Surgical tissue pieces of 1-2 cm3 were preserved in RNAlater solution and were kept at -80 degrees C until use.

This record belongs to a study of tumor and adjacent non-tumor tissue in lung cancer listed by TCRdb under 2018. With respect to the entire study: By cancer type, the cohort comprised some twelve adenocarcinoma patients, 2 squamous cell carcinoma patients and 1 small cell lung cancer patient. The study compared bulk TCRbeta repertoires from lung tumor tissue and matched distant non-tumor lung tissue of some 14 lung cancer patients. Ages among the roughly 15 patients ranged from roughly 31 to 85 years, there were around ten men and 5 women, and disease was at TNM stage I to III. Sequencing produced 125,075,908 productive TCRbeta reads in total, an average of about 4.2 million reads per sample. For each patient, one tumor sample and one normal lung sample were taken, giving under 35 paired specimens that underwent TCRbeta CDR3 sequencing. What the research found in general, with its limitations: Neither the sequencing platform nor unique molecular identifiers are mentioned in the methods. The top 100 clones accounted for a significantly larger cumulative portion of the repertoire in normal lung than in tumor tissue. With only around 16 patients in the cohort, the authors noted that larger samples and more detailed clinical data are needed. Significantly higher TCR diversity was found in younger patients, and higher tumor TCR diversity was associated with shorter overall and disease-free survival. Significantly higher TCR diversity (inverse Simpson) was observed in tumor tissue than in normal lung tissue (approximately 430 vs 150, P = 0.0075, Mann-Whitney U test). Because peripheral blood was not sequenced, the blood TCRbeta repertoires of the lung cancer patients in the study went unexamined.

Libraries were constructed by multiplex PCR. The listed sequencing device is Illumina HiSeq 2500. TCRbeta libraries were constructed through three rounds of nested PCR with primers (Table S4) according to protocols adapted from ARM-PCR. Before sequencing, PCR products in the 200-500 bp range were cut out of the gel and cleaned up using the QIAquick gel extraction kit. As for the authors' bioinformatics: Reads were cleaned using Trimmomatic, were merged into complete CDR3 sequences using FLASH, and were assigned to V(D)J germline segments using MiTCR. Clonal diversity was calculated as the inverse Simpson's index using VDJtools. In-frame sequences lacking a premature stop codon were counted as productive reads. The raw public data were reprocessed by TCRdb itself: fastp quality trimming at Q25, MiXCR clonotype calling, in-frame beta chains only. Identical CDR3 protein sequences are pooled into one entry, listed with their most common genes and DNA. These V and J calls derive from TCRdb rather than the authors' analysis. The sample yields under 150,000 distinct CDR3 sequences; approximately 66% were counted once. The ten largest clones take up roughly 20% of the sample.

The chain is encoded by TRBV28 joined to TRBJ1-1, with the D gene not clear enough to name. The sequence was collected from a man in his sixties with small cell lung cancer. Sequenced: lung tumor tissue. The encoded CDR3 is CAGTRPGMNTEAFF. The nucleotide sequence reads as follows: TGTGCCGGCACCAGACCGGGCATGAACACTGAAGCTTTCTTT. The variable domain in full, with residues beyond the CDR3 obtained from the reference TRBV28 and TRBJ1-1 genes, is DVKVTQSSRYLVKRTGEKVFLECVQDMDHENMFWYRQDPGLGLRLIYFSYDVKMKEKGDIPEGYSVSREKKERFSLILESASTNQTSMYLCAGTRPGMNTEAFFGQGTRLTVV.